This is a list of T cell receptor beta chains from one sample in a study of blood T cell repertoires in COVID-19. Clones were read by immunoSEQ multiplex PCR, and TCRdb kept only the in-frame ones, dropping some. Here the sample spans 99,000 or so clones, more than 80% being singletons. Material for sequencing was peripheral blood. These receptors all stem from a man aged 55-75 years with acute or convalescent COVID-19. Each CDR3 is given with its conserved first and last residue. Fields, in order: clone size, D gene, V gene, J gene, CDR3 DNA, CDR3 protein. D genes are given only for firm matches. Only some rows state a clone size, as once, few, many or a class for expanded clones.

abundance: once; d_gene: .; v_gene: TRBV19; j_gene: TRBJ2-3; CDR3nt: TGTGCCAGTAGTTCTCAGACGGTGACTAGCACAGATACGCAGTATTTT; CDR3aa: CASSSQTVTSTDTQYF
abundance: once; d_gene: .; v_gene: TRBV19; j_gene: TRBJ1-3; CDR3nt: TGTGCCAGTAGTATCTCCGGGACTCCAGGGCACACCATATATTTT; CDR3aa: CASSISGTPGHTIYF
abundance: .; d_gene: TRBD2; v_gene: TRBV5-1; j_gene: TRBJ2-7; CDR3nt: TGCGCCAGCAGCCTGACTAGCGGGAGCGGTGAGCAGTACTTC; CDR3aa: CASSLTSGSGEQYF
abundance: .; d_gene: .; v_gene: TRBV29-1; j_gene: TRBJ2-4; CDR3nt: TGCAGCGCCATTGGGGACTCCCACATTCAGTACTTC; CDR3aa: CSAIGDSHIQYF
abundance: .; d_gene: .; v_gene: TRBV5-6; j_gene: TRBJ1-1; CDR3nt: TGTGCCAGCAGCTTGCGTCCACGGGGGACTGAAGCTTTCTTT; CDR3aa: CASSLRPRGTEAFF
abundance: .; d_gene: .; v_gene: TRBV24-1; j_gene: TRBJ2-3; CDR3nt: TGTGCCACCAGTGATCGACTTCACACAGATACGCAGTATTTT; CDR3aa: CATSDRLHTDTQYF
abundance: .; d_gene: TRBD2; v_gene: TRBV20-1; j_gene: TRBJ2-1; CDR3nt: TGCAGTGCTAGTAAACCCGCACTAGCGGGAGGGCCAAGGAGCCACAATGAGCAGTTCTTC; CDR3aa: CSASKPALAGGPRSHNEQFF
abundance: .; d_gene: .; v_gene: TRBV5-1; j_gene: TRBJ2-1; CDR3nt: TGCGCCAGCAGCTTGGCGGGGAACTATGAGCAGTTCTTC; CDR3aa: CASSLAGNYEQFF
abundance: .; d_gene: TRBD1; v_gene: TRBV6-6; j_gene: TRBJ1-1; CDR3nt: TGTGCCAGCAGTTCGACAGGGGCTGAAGCTTTCTTT; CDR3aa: CASSSTGAEAFF
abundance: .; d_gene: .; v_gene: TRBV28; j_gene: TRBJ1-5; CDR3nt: TGTGCCAGCAGTATCCAACCCCAGGGACAGCCCCAGCATTTT; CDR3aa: CASSIQPQGQPQHF
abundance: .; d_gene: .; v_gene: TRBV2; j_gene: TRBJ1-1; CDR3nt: TGTGCCAGCAGAGTGGGACATCCCGAACCGGTTGAAGCTTTCTTT; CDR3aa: CASRVGHPEPVEAFF
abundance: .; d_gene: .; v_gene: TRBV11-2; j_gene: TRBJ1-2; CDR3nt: TGTGCCAGCAGCTTAGGGTACAGTGCCTATGGCTACACCTTC; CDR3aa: CASSLGYSAYGYTF
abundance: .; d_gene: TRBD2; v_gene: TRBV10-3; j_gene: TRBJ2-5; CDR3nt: TGTGCCATCAGTGAGTCGACTGGGACTAGCGGTAGGGAGACCCAGTACTTC; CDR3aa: CAISESTGTSGRETQYF
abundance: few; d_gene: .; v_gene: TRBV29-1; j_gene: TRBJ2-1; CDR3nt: TGCAGCGTTGAACTCTACAATGAGCAGTTCTTC; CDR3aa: CSVELYNEQFF
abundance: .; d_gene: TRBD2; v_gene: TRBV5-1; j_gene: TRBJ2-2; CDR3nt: TGCGCCAGCAGCTCCAGGGAGGCTAGCGGGGCCACCGGGGAGCTGTTTTTT; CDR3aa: CASSSREASGATGELFF
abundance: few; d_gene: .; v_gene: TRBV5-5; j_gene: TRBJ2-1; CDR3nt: TGTGCCAGCAGCTTGGAGGGGATAGGAACTTACAATGAGCAGTTCTTC; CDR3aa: CASSLEGIGTYNEQFF
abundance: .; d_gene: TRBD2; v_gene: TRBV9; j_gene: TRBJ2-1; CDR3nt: TGTGCCAGCAACCCGCTAGCGGGAGGGCCAAGTGAGCAGTTCTTC; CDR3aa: CASNPLAGGPSEQFF
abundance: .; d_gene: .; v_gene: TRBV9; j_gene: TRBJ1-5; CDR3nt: TGTGCCAGCAGCGTAGGGGGGGGCTTGGGTCAGCCCCAGCATTTT; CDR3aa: CASSVGGGLGQPQHF
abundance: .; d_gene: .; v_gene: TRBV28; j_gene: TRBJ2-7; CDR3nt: TGTGCCAGCAGTTTAGGGGGCCTCTACGAGCAGTACTTC; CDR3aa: CASSLGGLYEQYF
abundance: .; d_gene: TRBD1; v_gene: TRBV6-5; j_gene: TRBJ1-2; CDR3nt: TGTGCCAGCACCCAGGGACAGGTCTACACCTTC; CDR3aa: CASTQGQVYTF
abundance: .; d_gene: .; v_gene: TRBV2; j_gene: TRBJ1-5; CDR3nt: TGTGCCAGCAGTGAGAGGACAGACAATCAGCCCCAGCATTTT; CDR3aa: CASSERTDNQPQHF
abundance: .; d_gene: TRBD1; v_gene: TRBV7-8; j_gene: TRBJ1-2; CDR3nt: TGTGCCAGCAGCTCCGACAGGGGGAATGGCTACACCTTC; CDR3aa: CASSSDRGNGYTF
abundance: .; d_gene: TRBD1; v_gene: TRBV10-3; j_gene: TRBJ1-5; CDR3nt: TGTGCCATCAGTGAATCAAGTACCGGACAGGGGGCGCGTAGCGATCAGCCCCAGCATTTT; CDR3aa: CAISESSTGQGARSDQPQHF
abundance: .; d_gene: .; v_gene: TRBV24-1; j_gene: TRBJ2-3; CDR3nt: TGTGCCACCAGTGATCCAAACACAGATACGCAGTATTTT; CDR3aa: CATSDPNTDTQYF
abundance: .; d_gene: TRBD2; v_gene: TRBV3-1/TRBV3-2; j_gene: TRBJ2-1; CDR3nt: TGTGCCAGCAGCCAGCCTTTACTCGGGACTAGTCGCAATGAGCAGTTCTTC; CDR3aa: CASSQPLLGTSRNEQFF
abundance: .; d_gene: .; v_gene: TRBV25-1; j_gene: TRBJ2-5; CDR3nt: TGTGCCAGCAGTGAATTACCAGGGGACCGGGGGGCCCAGTACTTC; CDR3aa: CASSELPGDRGAQYF
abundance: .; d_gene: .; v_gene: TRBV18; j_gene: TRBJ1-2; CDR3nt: TGTGCCAGCTCACGGAGTAGTGGCGGTGGCTACACCTTC; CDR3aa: CASSRSSGGGYTF
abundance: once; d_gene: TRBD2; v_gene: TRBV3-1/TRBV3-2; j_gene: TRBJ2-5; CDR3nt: TGTGCCAGCAGCCAAGCTGGCGCGGGGGTCCAGTACTTC; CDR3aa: CASSQAGAGVQYF
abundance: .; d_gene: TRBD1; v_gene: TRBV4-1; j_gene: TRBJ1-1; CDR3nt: TGCGCCAGCAGCCAAAGGGCAGGGGGCACTGAAGCTTTCTTT; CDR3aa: CASSQRAGGTEAFF
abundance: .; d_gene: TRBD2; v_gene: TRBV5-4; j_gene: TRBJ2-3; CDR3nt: TGTGCCAGCAGCTCCCGGACTAGCGGGAGACGAACAGATACGCAGTATTTT; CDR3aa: CASSSRTSGRRTDTQYF
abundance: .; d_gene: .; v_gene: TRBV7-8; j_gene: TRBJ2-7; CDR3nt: TGTGCCAGCTTACGGGAGTCAAGCCACGAGCAGTACTTC; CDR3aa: CASLRESSHEQYF
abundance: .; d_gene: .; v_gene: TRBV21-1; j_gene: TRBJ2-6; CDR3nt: TGTGCCAGCAGCGTCCTAGAAGACAGAACTTCTGGGGCCAACGTCCTGACTTTC; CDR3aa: CASSVLEDRTSGANVLTF
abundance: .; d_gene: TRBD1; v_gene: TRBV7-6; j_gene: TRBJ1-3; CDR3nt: TGTGCCAGCAGCTTAGTTGGTCGGCCCAACAGGGGCGCTGGAAACACCATATATTTT; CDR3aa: CASSLVGRPNRGAGNTIYF
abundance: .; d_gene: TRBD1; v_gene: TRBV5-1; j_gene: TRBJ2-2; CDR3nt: TGCGCCAGCAGCTCTAGGACAGGGGCGGACGGGGAGCTGTTTTTT; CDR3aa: CASSSRTGADGELFF
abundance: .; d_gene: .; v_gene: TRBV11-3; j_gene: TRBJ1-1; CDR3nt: TGTGCCAGCAGCTTAGATCCGTTAGTTTACAACACTGAAGCTTTCTTT; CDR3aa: CASSLDPLVYNTEAFF
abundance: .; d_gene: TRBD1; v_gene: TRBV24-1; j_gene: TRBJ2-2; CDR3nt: TGTGCCACCAGTGAAGGTATTGGGACAGGGCCCGGGGAGCTGTTTTTT; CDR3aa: CATSEGIGTGPGELFF
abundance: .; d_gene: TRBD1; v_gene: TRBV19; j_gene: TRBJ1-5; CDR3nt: TGTGCCAGTAGTATAGATAGGCTGCAGGGGGGTTTCAATCAGCCCCAGCATTTT; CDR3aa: CASSIDRLQGGFNQPQHF
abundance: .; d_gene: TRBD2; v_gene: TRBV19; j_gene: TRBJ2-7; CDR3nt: TGTGCCAGTAGTGGCAATAGCGGGAGTTACGAGCAGTACTTC; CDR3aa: CASSGNSGSYEQYF
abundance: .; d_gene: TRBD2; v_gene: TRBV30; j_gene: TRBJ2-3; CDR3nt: TGTGCCTGTCATAGCGGGGCTAGCACAGATACGCAGTATTTT; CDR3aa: CACHSGASTDTQYF
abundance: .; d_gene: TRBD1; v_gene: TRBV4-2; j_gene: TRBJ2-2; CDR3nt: TGTGCCAGCAGCCAAGCCGGGACAGGGGTCACCGGGGAGCTGTTTTTT; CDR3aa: CASSQAGTGVTGELFF
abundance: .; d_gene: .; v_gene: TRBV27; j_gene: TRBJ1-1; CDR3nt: TGTGCCAGCAGTTTAAGGGGGGGGCGTGCTGAAGCTTTCTTT; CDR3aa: CASSLRGGRAEAFF
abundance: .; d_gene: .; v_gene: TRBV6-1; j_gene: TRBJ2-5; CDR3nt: TGTGCCAGCAGTGAAGGGCCCCATCAAGAGACCCAGTACTTC; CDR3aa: CASSEGPHQETQYF
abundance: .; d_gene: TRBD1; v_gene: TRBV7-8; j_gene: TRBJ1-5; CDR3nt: TGTGCCAGCAGCTTTAGACAGGGTGGGCAGCCCCAGCATTTT; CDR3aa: CASSFRQGGQPQHF
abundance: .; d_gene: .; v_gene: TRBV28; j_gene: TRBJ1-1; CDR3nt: TGTGCCAGCAGTTTTCCGGGGACTGAAGCTTTCTTT; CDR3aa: CASSFPGTEAFF
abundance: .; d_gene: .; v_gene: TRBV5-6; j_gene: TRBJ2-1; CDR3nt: TGTGCCAGCCAACGCCAGCCGGGAGCGTACAATGAGCAGTTCTTC; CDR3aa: CASQRQPGAYNEQFF
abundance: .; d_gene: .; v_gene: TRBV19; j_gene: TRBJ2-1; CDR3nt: TGTGCCAGTAGTGTCTTTCTTTACAATGAGCAGTTCTTC; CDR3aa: CASSVFLYNEQFF
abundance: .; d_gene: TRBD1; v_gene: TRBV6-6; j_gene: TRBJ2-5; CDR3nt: TGTGCCAGCAGTCCGGGACAGCCCTCGGTGGAGACCCAGTACTTC; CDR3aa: CASSPGQPSVETQYF
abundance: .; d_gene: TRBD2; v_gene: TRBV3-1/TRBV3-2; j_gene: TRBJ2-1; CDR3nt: TGTGCCAGCAGCCAAGTTGCGGGAGCCTACAATGAGCAGTTCTTC; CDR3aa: CASSQVAGAYNEQFF
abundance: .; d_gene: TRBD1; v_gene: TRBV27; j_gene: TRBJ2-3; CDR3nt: TGTGCCAGCAGTTGGCCCGGACAGGGAGGCGGCACAGATACGCAGTATTTT; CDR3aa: CASSWPGQGGGTDTQYF
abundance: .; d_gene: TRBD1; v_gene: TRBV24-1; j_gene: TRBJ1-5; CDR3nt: TGTGCCACCAGTGATTCGAGGGACAGGGCGCCTCAGCCCCAGCATTTT; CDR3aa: CATSDSRDRAPQPQHF
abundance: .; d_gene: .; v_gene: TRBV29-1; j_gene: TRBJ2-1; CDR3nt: TGCAGCGTTGAACGGAATCGCGGTGGTAATGAGCAGTTCTTC; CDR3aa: CSVERNRGGNEQFF
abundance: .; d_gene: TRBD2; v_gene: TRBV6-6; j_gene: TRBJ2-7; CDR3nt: TGTGCCAGCAGCCTTATAGCGGGAGGGTCCTACGAGCAGTACTTC; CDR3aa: CASSLIAGGSYEQYF
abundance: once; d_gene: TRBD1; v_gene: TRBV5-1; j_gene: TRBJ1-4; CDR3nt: TGCGCCAGCAGCCTGGGACAGGGGCGGGAAAAACTGTTTTTT; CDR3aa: CASSLGQGREKLFF
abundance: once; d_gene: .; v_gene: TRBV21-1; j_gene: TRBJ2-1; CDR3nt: TGTGCCAGCAGCAAAACTAGCGGGAGTAGGAATGAGCAGTTCTTC; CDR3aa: CASSKTSGSRNEQFF
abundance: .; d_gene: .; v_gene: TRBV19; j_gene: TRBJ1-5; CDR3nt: TGTGCCAGTACCCTAAAGGTGATGGGCTCGCCCCAGCATTTT; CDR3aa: CASTLKVMGSPQHF
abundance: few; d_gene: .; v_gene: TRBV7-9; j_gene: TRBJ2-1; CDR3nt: TGTGCCAGCAGCTTAGAACTAGTAAGTGAGCAGTTCTTC; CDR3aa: CASSLELVSEQFF
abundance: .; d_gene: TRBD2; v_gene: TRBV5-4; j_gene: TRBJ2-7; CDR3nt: TGTGCCAGCAGCTTGGTTAGCGGGGACCCGGTCTCCTACGAGCAGTACTTC; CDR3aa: CASSLVSGDPVSYEQYF